Presented here are 7 T cell receptor beta chains from one specimen sequenced in a study of T cells after yellow fever vaccination. TCRdb re-derived calls from the 5' RACE reads in MiXCR, one entry per CDR3 protein. Here the sample spans hundreds of thousands of distinct CDR3 sequences, 10% to 15% being singletons. The specimen comprised PBMCs, sampled on the day of the yellow fever booster vaccination. Receptors originate from a man under 40 who received the YFV17D yellow fever vaccine.

This clonotype turned up a few times. V and J are TRBV19 and TRBJ1-1, with 7 bases identical to TRBD1. Trimming took 5 bases from V and 5 from J; bases not matched to a gene: 5. The CDR3 is 13 residues long. Germline V gene sequence: CDR1 LNHDA, CDR2 SQIVND (reference sequence). CDR3 DNA sequence: TGTGCCAGTAGTCCGGGACAGACTACTGAAGCTTTCTTT. The encoded protein is CASSPGQTTEAFF.

This clonotype was observed a few times. The J gene is TRBJ1-5, the V gene TRBV12-3 or TRBV12-4; 7 bases agree with TRBD1. The CDR3 sequence is 15 residues long. J gave up 3 bases and V 5 bases, and 7 bases lay outside the gene matches. The CDR3 loop reads CASSPTGRDNQPQHF. The CDR3 DNA reads TGTGCCAGCAGTCCGACAGGGCGTGACAATCAGCCCCAGCATTTT.

This clonotype was detected only a few times. This chain connects TRBV30 to TRBJ1-2; maybe TRBD1 (6 bases). Trimming pared 4 bases from V and 6 bases from J, leaving 15 bases between. The CDR3 loop spans 13 amino acids. The germline CDR1 and CDR2 sequences are GTSNPN and SVGIG (reference sequence). The CDR3 is CAWTILRQDGYTF. The DNA of the CDR3 is TGTGCCTGGACAATTCTGAGACAGGATGGCTACACCTTC.

This clonotype has a count of ten or more. The rearrangement joins TRBV12-3 or TRBV12-4 to TRBJ2-2; perhaps TRBD1 as D (6 bases). This CDR3 has 13 residues. Trimming removed 6 bases at V and 6 bases at J, with 11 bases between. The CDR3: CASSLGHSGELFF. CDR3 coding DNA: TGTGCCAGCAGCTTGGGACACTCCGGGGAGCTGTTTTTT.

The J gene is TRBJ2-1, the V gene TRBV5-1, with TRBD2 matching 10 bases. The CDR3 covers 17 residues. CDR1 is SGHRS, CDR2 YFSETQ, per germline. With V trimmed by 7 bases and J by 1 base, 11 bases remained unmatched. The CDR3 sequence is CASRQTLAGGSYNEQFF. CDR3 DNA sequence: TGCGCCAGCCGGCAAACATTAGCGGGAGGTTCCTACAATGAGCAGTTCTTC.

This clonotype has just one count. The rearrangement links TRBV6-2 or TRBV6-3 to TRBJ2-1; possible D gene TRBD2, 5 bases. V shed 7 bases and J shed 0 bases, with 13 bases lying between them. Germline V gives CDR1 MNHEY, CDR2 SVGEGT. CDR3 length equals 15 residues. The CDR3 here is CASIPDSTSYNEQFF. CDR3 in DNA: TGTGCCAGCATCCCGGACTCTACCTCCTACAATGAGCAGTTCTTC.

This rearrangement joins TRBV5-4 to TRBJ2-5; TRBD2 aligns across 9 bases. V trimming: 4 bases; J trimming: 5 bases; junction bases outside the gene matches: 15. There are 17 residues in the CDR3. Germline CDR1 SGHNT, CDR2 YYREEE (reference sequence). CDR3 in DNA: TGTGCCAGCAGCATGGGAGGGCTAGCGGGAATCGGGGAGACCCAGTACTTC. Protein sequence: CASSMGGLAGIGETQYF.